These 15 T cell receptor beta chains were sequenced from one sample in a study of blood T cell repertoires in COVID-19. Data came from immunoSEQ multiplex PCR; TCRdb stores just in-frame clones and leaves some out. The table records about 160,000 clones, roughly 78% of them present only once. The material sequenced was peripheral blood. The receptor source for this set is a human donor with acute or convalescent COVID-19. The donor label of this sample is uncertain.

This chain joins TRBV5-6 and TRBJ1-1, with no clear D. The CDR3 is 12 residues long. The V end was cut by 1 base, the J end by 4 bases, with 5 bases between. The germline gives CDR1 SGHDT, CDR2 YYEEEE. CDR3 in amino acids: CASSLWATEAFF. The DNA of the CDR3 is TGTGCCAGCAGCTTGTGGGCCACTGAAGCTTTCTTT. The variable domain in full, with the rest retrieved from reference TRBV5-6 and TRBJ1-1, is DAGVTQSPTHLIKTRGQQVTLRCSPKSGHDTVSWYQQALGQGPQFIFQYYEEEERQRGNFPDRFSGHQFPNYSSELNVNALLLGDSALYLCASSLWATEAFFGQGTRLTVV.

This chain links TRBV13 with TRBJ2-3, with TRBD2 matching 9 bases. The CDR3 length is 16 residues. V lost 0 bases, J lost 2 bases, and 3 bases stayed unmatched. Germline CDR1 and CDR2: PRHDT and FYEKMQ (reference sequence). CDR3 protein: CASSLGAGGNTDTQYF. The CDR3 DNA is TGTGCCAGCAGCTTAGGAGCGGGGGGAAACACAGATACGCAGTATTTT.

The chain joins TRBV7-2 to TRBJ1-1; D remains ambiguous. The CDR3 has 13 amino acids. The germline V gene encodes CDR1 SGHTA and CDR2 FQGNSA. V lost 1 base to trimming and J lost 8 bases, with 11 bases between them. The CDR3 nucleotides read TGTGCCAGCAGCTTAGGAAGGGAGCGGGAAGCTTTCTTT. Translation: CASSLGREREAFF.

The rearrangement links TRBV7-9 to TRBJ1-2; D gene ambiguous. V lost 1 base and J 6 bases, leaving 9 bases between the germline ends. Germline V lookup: CDR1 SEHNR, CDR2 FQNEAQ (reference sequence). This CDR3 spans 13 amino acids. CDR3 protein: CASSLVGWHGYTF. In DNA, the CDR3 is TGTGCCAGCAGCTTAGTCGGGTGGCATGGCTACACCTTC.

J is TRBJ2-2 and V is TRBV7-9; tentatively, D is TRBD2 (6 bases). The germline gives CDR1 SEHNR, CDR2 FQNEAQ (reference sequence). The CDR3 has 14 residues. The V and J ends lost 7 bases and 0 bases respectively, with 9 bases between them. This chain's CDR3 is CASIGGTNTGELFF. In DNA, the CDR3 is TGTGCCAGCATTGGGGGGACGAACACCGGGGAGCTGTTTTTT.

This chain uses TRBV6-2 or TRBV6-3 with TRBJ2-5; a possible D gene is TRBD1 (6 bases). Germline loops: CDR1 MNHEY, CDR2 SVGEGT. The CDR3 is 19 residues long. Between the trimmed V and J ends, which lost 2 bases and 3 bases, there was a span of 25 bases. CDR3 region: CASSYPRPVRAGAKETQYF. CDR3 nucleotide sequence: TGTGCCAGCAGTTACCCTCGCCCAGTAAGGGCAGGGGCGAAAGAGACCCAGTACTTC.

The rearrangement joins TRBV7-8 to TRBJ1-2, with TRBD1 identical over 9 bases. V dropped 5 bases and J dropped 7; count of bases not matched to a gene: 5. The CDR3 is made up of 13 amino acids. Germline CDR1 SGHVS, CDR2 FQNEAQ. CDR3 sequence: CASSPTGGRGYTF. CDR3 nucleotide sequence: TGTGCCAGCAGCCCTACAGGGGGCCGTGGCTACACCTTC.

This clone was seen a single time. V and J are TRBV9 and TRBJ2-2, with D hard to call. Germline V gene data show CDR1 as SGDLS and CDR2 as YYNGEE. V was trimmed by 0 bases and J by 3 bases, leaving 6 bases between them. This CDR3 comprises 14 residues. The CDR3 DNA is TGTGCCAGCAGCGTAGGGTGGCACACCGGGGAGCTGTTTTTT. It is translated as CASSVGWHTGELFF.

The chain couples TRBV24-1 to TRBJ2-7, with no clear D. The CDR3 runs to 15 residues. Germline V gene data show CDR1 as KGHDR and CDR2 as SFDVKD. V lost 0 bases and J lost 6, with 14 bases in between. CDR3 amino acids: CATSDLLMVVCEQYF. The CDR3 nucleotides are TGTGCCACCAGTGATTTGCTAATGGTCGTGTGCGAGCAGTACTTC.

The chain couples TRBV3-1 (or the pseudogene TRBV3-2) to TRBJ2-3; 9 bases agree with TRBD1. Per the germline V gene, CDR1 is LGHDT and CDR2 is YNNKEL (reference sequence). Losses at the gene ends were 0 bases for V and 2 bases for J; bases not matched to a gene: 18. The CDR3 length is 21 residues. This CDR3 reads CASSQDPKTTRDRANTDTQYF. The CDR3 nucleotides read TGTGCCAGCAGCCAAGATCCCAAAACAACCAGGGACAGGGCTAACACAGATACGCAGTATTTT.

This chain joins TRBV5-6 and TRBJ1-1; weak D call: TRBD1 (6 bases). The CDR3 is 14 amino acids. The germline V and J ends were trimmed by 4 bases and 1 base, with 11 bases remaining between them. Germline values: CDR1 SGHDT, CDR2 YYEEEE. CDR3 in DNA: TGTGCCAGCAGCCTACAGGGTTCGAACACTGAAGCTTTCTTT. It encodes CASSLQGSNTEAFF. The full variable domain, rest sourced from reference TRBV5-6 and TRBJ1-1, is DAGVTQSPTHLIKTRGQQVTLRCSPKSGHDTVSWYQQALGQGPQFIFQYYEEEERQRGNFPDRFSGHQFPNYSSELNVNALLLGDSALYLCASSLQGSNTEAFFGQGTRLTVV.

V usage is TRBV7-2 and J usage is TRBJ1-5; unclear D gene. Germline loops: CDR1 SGHTA, CDR2 FQGNSA. Trimming removed 3 bases from V and 6 bases from J, with 9 bases in between. The length of the CDR3 is 13 residues. The CDR3 loop is CASSFKSGQPQHF. The DNA of the CDR3 is TGTGCCAGCAGCTTCAAGTCGGGTCAGCCCCAGCATTTT. The entire variable domain, with the rest obtained from reference TRBV7-2 and TRBJ1-5, is as follows: GAGVSQSPSNKVTEKGKDVELRCDPISGHTALYWYRQSLGQGLEFLIYFQGNSAPDKSGLPSDRFSAERTGGSVSTLTIQRTQQEDSAVYLCASSFKSGQPQHFGDGTRLSIL.

The chain joins TRBV28 to TRBJ1-2; weak D call: TRBD1 (6 bases). Trimming shortened V by 8 bases and J by 8 bases, and 18 bases separated the two germline ends. Germline CDR1 MDHEN, CDR2 SYDVKM. The CDR3 runs 13 residues. Here the CDR3 reads CASQVGGGEGYTF. CDR3 in DNA: TGTGCCAGCCAGGTTGGAGGGGGGGAAGGCTACACCTTC.

The V gene is TRBV19, the J gene TRBJ2-1; TRBD2 matches 14 bases. The CDR3 consists of 17 residues. CDR1 is LNHDA and CDR2 is SQIVND in the germline V gene (reference sequence). Germline trimming cut 6 bases from V and 6 bases from J; bases unmatched to any gene: 10. The CDR3 DNA reads as TGTGCCAGTAGGGAAGTTGGACTAGCGGGGGGCCGCAATGAGCAGTTCTTC. This encodes CASREVGLAGGRNEQFF.

V gene TRBV7-8 combines with J gene TRBJ1-5, with 8 bases fitting TRBD1. Germline V lookup: CDR1 SGHVS, CDR2 FQNEAQ. This CDR3 region has 16 residues. V lost 5 bases and J lost 4; bases outside the gene matches: 10. CDR3 region: CASSIATGDGNQPQHF. CDR3 nucleotide sequence: TGTGCCAGCAGCATCGCGACAGGGGATGGGAATCAGCCCCAGCATTTT.